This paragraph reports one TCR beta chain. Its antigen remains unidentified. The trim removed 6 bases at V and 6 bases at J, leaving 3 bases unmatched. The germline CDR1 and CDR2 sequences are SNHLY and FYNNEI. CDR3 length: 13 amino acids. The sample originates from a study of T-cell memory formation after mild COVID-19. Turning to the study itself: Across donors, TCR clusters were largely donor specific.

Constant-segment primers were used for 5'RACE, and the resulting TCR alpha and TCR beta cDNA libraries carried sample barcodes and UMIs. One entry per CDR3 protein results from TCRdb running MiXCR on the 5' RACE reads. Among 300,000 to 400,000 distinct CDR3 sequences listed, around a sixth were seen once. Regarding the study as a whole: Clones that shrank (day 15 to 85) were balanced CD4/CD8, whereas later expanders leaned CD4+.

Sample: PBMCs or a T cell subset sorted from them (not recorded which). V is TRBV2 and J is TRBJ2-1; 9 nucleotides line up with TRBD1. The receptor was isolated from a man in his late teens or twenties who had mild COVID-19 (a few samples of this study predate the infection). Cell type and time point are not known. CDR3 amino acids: CASSGTGLNEQFF. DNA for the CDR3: TGTGCCAGCAGCGGGACAGGGCTCAATGAGCAGTTCTTC. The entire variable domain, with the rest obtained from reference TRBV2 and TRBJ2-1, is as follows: EPEVTQTPSHQVTQMGQEVILRCVPISNHLYFYWYRQILGQKVEFLVSFYNNEISEKSEIFDDQFSVERPDGSNFTLKIRSTKLEDSAMYFCASSGTGLNEQFFGPGTRLTVL.